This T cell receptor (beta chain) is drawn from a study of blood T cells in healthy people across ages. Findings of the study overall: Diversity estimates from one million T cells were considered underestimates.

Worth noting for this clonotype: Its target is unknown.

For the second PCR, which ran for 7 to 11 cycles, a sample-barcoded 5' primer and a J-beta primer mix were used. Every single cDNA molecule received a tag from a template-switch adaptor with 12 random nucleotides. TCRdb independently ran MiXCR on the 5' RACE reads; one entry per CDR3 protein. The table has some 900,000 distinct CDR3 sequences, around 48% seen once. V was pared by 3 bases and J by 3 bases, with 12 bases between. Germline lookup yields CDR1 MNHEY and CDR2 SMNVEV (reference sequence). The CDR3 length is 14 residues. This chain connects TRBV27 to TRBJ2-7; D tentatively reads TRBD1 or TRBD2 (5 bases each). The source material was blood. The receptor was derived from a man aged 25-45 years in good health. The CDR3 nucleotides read TGTGCCAGCAGTTTTTCCGGGGCCAACTACGAGCAGTACTTC. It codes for CASSFSGANYEQYF.